These 10 T cell receptor beta chains came from one sample sequenced in a study of blood T cell repertoires in COVID-19. Generated by immunoSEQ multiplex PCR, the TCRdb table keeps only in-frame clones and is missing some. The repertoire holds 100,000 to 150,000 clones, with around 85% as singletons. Sequencing was carried out using peripheral blood. The receptors were gathered from a woman aged 80 or over with COVID-19, enrolled during active disease.

The rearrangement links TRBV11-2 to TRBJ2-1; 7 bases match TRBD2. The CDR3 contains 15 residues. Losses at the gene ends were 8 bases for V and 0 bases for J; bases not matched to a gene: 7. Germline values: CDR1 SGHAT, CDR2 FQNNGV. The chain's CDR3 is CASRLWGGSYNEQFF. DNA for the CDR3: TGTGCCAGCCGGTTGTGGGGGGGCTCCTACAATGAGCAGTTCTTC.

This clone has only a few counts. The chain couples TRBV5-1 to TRBJ1-1; 8 bases line up with TRBD1. CDR3 size: 15 residues. CDR1 and CDR2 from the germline V gene are SGHRS and YFSETQ. After removal of 2 bases from V and 0 bases from J, the junction contained 3 bases not matched to a gene. The CDR3 bases are TGCGCCAGCAGCTTTGGGACAGGCTTGAACACTGAAGCTTTCTTT. Translation: CASSFGTGLNTEAFF.

The rearrangement joins TRBV2 to TRBJ2-6, with TRBD1 matching 7 bases. The CDR3 contains 15 residues. V lost 6 bases and J lost 0; bases outside the gene matches: 2. Per germline, CDR1 SNHLY and CDR2 FYNNEI. The CDR3 coding sequence is TGTGCCAGCAGGGGGACAGTCTCTGGGGCCAACGTCCTGACTTTC. Amino acids: CASRGTVSGANVLTF.

The chain uses TRBV19 and TRBJ1-1; 8 positions match TRBD1. From germline, CDR1 is LNHDA and CDR2 SQIVND (reference sequence). This CDR3 comprises 14 residues. The J segment lost 7 bases and the V segment lost 6 bases, leaving 10 bases of the junction unmatched. The CDR3 loop reads CASREQGGKGEAFF. CDR3 in DNA: TGTGCCAGTAGAGAACAGGGGGGAAAAGGTGAAGCTTTCTTT.

This clone was seen a handful of times. The chain has TRBV3-1 (or the pseudogene TRBV3-2) and TRBJ2-1, with D tentatively TRBD2 (6 bases). Trimming took off 1 base at V and 10 bases at J, with 14 bases between the two ends. The germline V gene encodes CDR1 LGHDT and CDR2 YNNKEL (reference sequence). This CDR3 spans 14 amino acids. The CDR3 region is CASSQGAGPYEQFF. CDR3 DNA: TGTGCCAGCAGCCAAGGGGCGGGACCGTACGAGCAGTTCTTC.

This clone has a single count. CDR3 DNA: TGTGCCAGCGGCCGGGACTTCCAGCTCTATGGCTACACCTTC. Protein product: CASGRDFQLYGYTF. The genes are TRBV13 and TRBJ1-2, with D possibly being TRBD1 (5 bases). CDR3 length: 14 amino acids. Germline values: CDR1 PRHDT, CDR2 FYEKMQ (reference sequence). Trimming took 8 bases from V and 4 from J, leaving 17 bases between them.

In nucleotides, the CDR3 is TGCGCCAGCAGCCCCCCGACAGTGTACAATGAGCAGTTCTTC. It encodes CASSPPTVYNEQFF. V is TRBV4-1 and J is TRBJ2-1, with D possibly matching TRBD1 (5 bases). This CDR3 comprises 14 residues. Trimming pared 4 bases from V and 4 bases from J, leaving 11 bases between. The germline CDR1 and CDR2 sequences are MGHRA and YSYEKL.

The chain is built from TRBV6-6 and TRBJ1-2, with 7 positions matching TRBD1. The ends lost 3 bases at V and 6 bases at J; junction bases unmatched: 13. CDR3 length: 16 residues. The germline V gene has CDR1 MNHNY and CDR2 SVGAGI (reference sequence). The DNA of the CDR3 is TGTGCCAGCAGTTATCGCGTCGACAGGGTTGGGGATGGCTACACCTTC. Translating gives CASSYRVDRVGDGYTF.

The chain links TRBV7-2 to TRBJ2-7; D is unresolved. The CDR3 has 14 amino acids. CDR1 is SGHTA, CDR2 FQGNSA, per germline. Trimming cost V 5 bases and J 4 bases, with 15 bases left between them. CDR3: CASSPYGEVYEQYF. The CDR3 DNA reads TGTGCCAGCAGCCCCTATGGCGAGGTTTACGAGCAGTACTTC.

In its sample, this clone was seen once. The chain employs TRBV11-3 and TRBJ2-1, with TRBD2 identical over 12 bases. CDR3 length equals 15 residues. The germline CDR1 and CDR2 sequences are SGHNT and YENEEA. J was trimmed by 5 bases and V by 2 bases; bases with no gene match: 1. The CDR3 loop reads CASSLTSGRHNEQFF. In DNA form, the CDR3 reads TGTGCCAGCAGCTTAACTAGCGGGAGGCACAATGAGCAGTTCTTC.